This TCR beta chain was found in a study of graft-versus-host responses after intestinal transplantation. Across the study: Recipients across the board were started on anti-thymocyte globulin induction, then kept on tacrolimus and steroids for roughly 3 years.

After mixed lymphocyte reaction, dividing CD4+ and CD8+ responder T cells were sorted. Here immunoSEQ multiplex PCR was the method, and the copy in TCRdb shows in-frame clones only, minus some. The repertoire holds about 15,000 clones, with about 30% as singletons. This sequence originates from a human patient who received an intestinal transplant. The specimen was alloreactive CD4+ T cells from a mixed lymphocyte reaction culture, collected before intestinal transplant. The sample's subset: CFSE-low proliferating T cells sorted from approximately six-day pre-transplant mixed lymphocyte reaction (GvH or HvG direction).

The CDR3 reads CASSLWASGEETQYF. In DNA, the CDR3 is TGTGCCAGCAGCTTATGGGCTAGCGGGGAAGAGACCCAGTACTTC. The chain is built from TRBV7-2 and TRBJ2-5, with TRBD2 identical over 9 bases. Germline CDR1 and CDR2: SGHTA and FQGNSA. The CDR3 loop spans 15 amino acids. V trimming: 2 bases; J trimming: 3 bases; junction bases outside the gene matches: 4.